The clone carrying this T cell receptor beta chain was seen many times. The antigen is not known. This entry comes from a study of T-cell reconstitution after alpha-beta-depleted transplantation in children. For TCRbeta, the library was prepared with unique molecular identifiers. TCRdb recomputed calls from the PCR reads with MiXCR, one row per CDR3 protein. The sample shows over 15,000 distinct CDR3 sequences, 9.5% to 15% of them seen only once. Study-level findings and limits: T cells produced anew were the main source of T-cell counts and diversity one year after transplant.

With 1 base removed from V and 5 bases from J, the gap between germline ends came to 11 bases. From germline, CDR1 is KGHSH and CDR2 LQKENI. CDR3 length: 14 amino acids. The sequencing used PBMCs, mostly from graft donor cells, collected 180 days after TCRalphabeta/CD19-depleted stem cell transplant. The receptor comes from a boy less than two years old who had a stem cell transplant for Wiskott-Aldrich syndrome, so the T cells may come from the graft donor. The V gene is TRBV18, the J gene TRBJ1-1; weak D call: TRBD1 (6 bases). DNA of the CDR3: TGTGCCAGCTCACCACAGGGGGAGTGGACTGAAGCTTTCTTT. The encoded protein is CASSPQGEWTEAFF.